This T cell receptor (beta chain) was captured in a study of T cell responses to AZD1222 COVID-19 vaccine. This CDR3 has 15 amino acids. Germline V gene sequence: CDR1 MNHEY, CDR2 SMNVEV (reference sequence). J was trimmed by 3 bases and V by 5 bases; bases with no gene match: 3. Study-level findings and limits: Clonal diversity was possibly underestimated; the donors were predominantly white British and more often female. No repertoire was sampled before or during the peak T cell response, only after it.

Comments on this clone: Antigen: not known.

Using immunoSEQ multiplex PCR, the repertoire was profiled, and TCRdb retains in-frame clones only, with some absent. The repertoire holds around 190,000 clones, with roughly 88% as singletons. The material sequenced was peripheral blood, taken on day 0 of AZD1222 vaccination. The rearrangement uses TRBV27 and TRBJ2-1; 11 bases align to TRBD2. The source of this sequence is an adult in good health. In nucleotides, the CDR3 is TGTGCCAGCAGTCTGACTAGCGGGGTCTACAATGAGCAGTTCTTC. It encodes CASSLTSGVYNEQFF.